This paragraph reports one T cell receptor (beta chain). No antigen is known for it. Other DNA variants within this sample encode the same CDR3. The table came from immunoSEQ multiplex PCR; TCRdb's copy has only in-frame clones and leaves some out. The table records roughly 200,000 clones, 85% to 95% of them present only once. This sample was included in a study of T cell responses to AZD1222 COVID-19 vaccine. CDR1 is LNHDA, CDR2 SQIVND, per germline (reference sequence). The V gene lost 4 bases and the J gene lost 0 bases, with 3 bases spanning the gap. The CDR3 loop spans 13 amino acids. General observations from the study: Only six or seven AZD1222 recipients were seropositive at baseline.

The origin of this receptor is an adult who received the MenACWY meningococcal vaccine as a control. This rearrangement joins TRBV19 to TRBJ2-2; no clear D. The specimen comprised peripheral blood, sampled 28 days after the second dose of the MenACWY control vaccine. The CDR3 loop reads CASSNPNTGELFF. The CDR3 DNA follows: TGTGCCAGTAGTAACCCGAACACCGGGGAGCTGTTTTTT.